This is a list of T cell receptor beta chains from one sample in a study of blood T cell repertoires in COVID-19. Method: immunoSEQ multiplex PCR; TCRdb's copy keeps in-frame clones and lacks some. The sample gives fewer than 300,000 clones, roughly 85% of which show up once; roughly 4.6% is in the top ten. The sequencing sample was made of peripheral blood. These receptors were obtained from a middle-aged man with active or convalescent COVID-19. CDR3s include the opening cysteine and the closing phenylalanine or tryptophan. A D gene is named only where the DNA matches it firmly. Size is omitted from some rows. Given values are once, few, many or a class for expanded clones.

J | size | D | V | CDR3 | DNA
TRBJ1-2 | few | TRBD1 | TRBV5-6 | CASSMFAASGRGRFYGYTF | TGTGCCAGCAGCATGTTCGCCGCTTCTGGCAGGGGGAGGTTTTACGGCTACACCTTC
TRBJ1-2 | . | TRBD1 | TRBV25-1 | CASSATGGVYGYTF | TGTGCCAGCAGTGCAACAGGGGGCGTCTATGGCTACACCTTC
TRBJ1-2 | . | . | TRBV6-5 | CATQTEASAYTF | TGTGCCACCCAGACCGAGGCCTCAGCGTACACCTTC
TRBJ1-3 | once | . | TRBV28 | CASSIWAGDGNTIYF | TGTGCCAGCAGCATTTGGGCGGGGGACGGAAACACCATATATTTT
TRBJ1-3 | . | TRBD1 | TRBV28 | CASTRDRGAGNTIYF | TGTGCCAGCACCCGGGACAGGGGGGCTGGAAACACCATATATTTT
TRBJ2-1 | . | TRBD2 | TRBV9 | CASSPMPGLAAYNEQFF | TGTGCCAGCAGCCCGATGCCGGGACTAGCGGCCTACAATGAGCAGTTCTTC
TRBJ2-1 | . | TRBD2 | TRBV27 | CASNPELGGTRVGNEQFF | TGTGCCAGCAACCCGGAACTTGGCGGGACTAGGGTAGGCAATGAGCAGTTCTTC
TRBJ2-1 | once | TRBD2 | TRBV9 | CASSTASGTSPWDEQFF | TGTGCCAGCAGCACCGCTTCCGGGACTAGCCCTTGGGATGAGCAGTTCTTC
TRBJ2-7 | . | TRBD1 | TRBV5-1 | CASSLDGQGAGYEQYF | TGCGCCAGCAGCTTGGACGGACAGGGGGCTGGGTACGAGCAGTACTTC
TRBJ2-5 | . | . | TRBV6-2/TRBV6-3 | CASSYALETQYF | TGTGCCAGCAGTTACGCGTTGGAGACCCAGTACTTC
TRBJ1-5 | . | . | TRBV6-1 | CASSEVGRVNQPQHF | TGTGCCAGCAGTGAAGTCGGCAGGGTAAATCAGCCCCAGCATTTT
TRBJ2-5 | . | . | TRBV5-1 | CASSSTGSETQYF | TGCGCCAGCAGCTCAACAGGGAGTGAGACCCAGTACTTC
TRBJ2-1 | . | TRBD2 | TRBV10-2 | CASSESTLGMRETNNEQFF | TGCGCCAGCAGTGAGTCGACTCTAGGTATGCGGGAGACCAACAATGAGCAGTTCTTC
TRBJ2-2 | . | TRBD2 | TRBV30 | CAWRLAGATGELFF | TGTGCCTGGAGACTAGCGGGAGCGACCGGGGAGCTGTTTTTT
TRBJ2-3 | few | TRBD2 | TRBV5-1 | CASSPTGLADTQYF | TGCGCCAGCAGCCCGACTGGACTAGCAGATACGCAGTATTTT
TRBJ2-1 | . | . | TRBV6-5 | CASRPARGINEQFF | TGTGCCAGCAGGCCGGCCCGGGGTATTAATGAGCAGTTCTTC
TRBJ1-2 | . | TRBD1 | TRBV18 | CASSSSRGTNYGYTF | TGTGCCAGCTCATCCAGCAGGGGGACCAACTATGGCTACACCTTC